The subject of this entry is one TCR beta chain. Its binding antigen is unknown. The record has no base qualities; no much larger clone is one base away. Each donor gave one peripheral blood draw, averaging approximately 0.12 L, which was collected into heparinised tubes. Using a panel that included CD45RO, CCR7, CD25, CD127, CD95 and CD27, naive, central memory, regulatory and stem cell-like memory CD4+ T cells were sorted on a BD FACSAria II. Every sorted population had a purity above 98%. PBMCs were separated immediately by Lymphoprep density gradient centrifugation and were stained directly, without being cultured. So that batch effects would be minimized, each experiment stained and sorted samples in pairs, pairing one healthy donor with one patient. The source of the sample is a study of beta chain features in type 1 diabetes (dated by TCRdb to the late 2010s). A note on the overall study: No differences in mean age, gender distribution, total cell number or subset yield were found between patients and healthy donors. A total of some 110 million sorted cells were examined across all samples, and the number of cells per subset was strongly correlated with RNA yield. Whereas all 28 donors provided naive and central memory subsets, regulatory and stem cell-like memory subsets were isolated from just 8 patients and about eight healthy donors. The study compared TCRB repertoires of sorted circulating CD4+ T cell subsets between recently diagnosed type 1 diabetes patients and matched healthy donors. What the work shows at the level of the full study, not this receptor alone: Patients with type 1 diabetes made fewer insertions and deleted more nucleotides at VDJ recombination sites, implying thymic rearrangement abnormalities. PCR may preferentially amplify shorter templates, but because patient and control samples were amplified and corrected together, any resulting skew would affect both groups equally. Only small numbers of individuals were included in the HLA sub-analyses, which left unresolved whether HLA type had any influence on TCRB rearrangement. Because cDNA rather than genomic DNA was sequenced, highly expressing activated cells could have been over-represented, although no difference in activation and CD3 levels was found between groups. Type 1 diabetes patients showed a moderate but significant shortening of TCRB CDR3 length in all four CD4+ subsets. The naive, central memory and regulatory TCRB repertoires appeared to resemble one another more closely among patients than among healthy donors.

The entire isolated RNA was reverse transcribed using the High Capacity cDNA Reverse Transcription Kit, and thus expressed TCRB transcripts were sequenced. Deep immunoSEQ sequencing was applied to naive, central memory and regulatory T cell samples, giving an average of roughly 3.3 million total reads per sample. After sorted cells were lysed in RLT buffer, RNA was extracted with DNase-treated RNeasy Micro or Mini kits, with the choice depending on cell number. Each cell subset was processed on its own to prevent cross-contamination, while patient and healthy donor samples were processed together. Using the immunoSEQ multiplex PCR, TCRB sequences were amplified from cDNA into 87-bp fragments spanning the CDR3 region. Sequencing of the amplicons was performed on the Illumina HiSeq platform. The authors processed their data as follows. Synthetic template baselines were used to correct PCR bias computationally, reads within Hamming distance 2 were collapsed, and singletons that could not be merged were discarded. By aligning reads against IMGT, V, D and J genes, CDR3 length, and insertions or deletions at six rearrangement sites were assigned. Clonotype counts were normalized to sorted cell number within each subset before computing true diversity and Gini coefficients with the tcR R package. The overlap coefficient, calculated on TCRB nucleotide sequences, was used to measure repertoire sharing. Out-of-frame TCRB sequences from naive cells were analyzed as a proxy for the pre-selection repertoire. The clones in this table, taken by TCRdb from immuneACCESS, are in-frame only. Not every clone is retained; where verified, under half of the shortfall comes from an unresolved V gene, and the cause of the rest is unknown. That table is the source of V, J and clone size, and D and trimming were worked out from the DNA. The sample includes about 410,000 clones, with approximately 15% observed a single time. The top ten clones comprise around 0.039% of the sample.

Sequencing was done on a sample of naive CD4+ T cells from blood. The meaning of the sample's cell subset or site label: true naive CD4+ T cells. The source of this sequence is a young man in good health.

The CDR3 in this case is CASSATSGTSTDTQYF. The bases are TGTGCCAGCAGCGCTACTAGCGGGACTAGCACAGATACGCAGTATTTT. The rearranged chain carries TRBV9 and TRBJ2-3, and TRBD2 matches 10 of the central bases. Taken from cysteine to phenylalanine, the CDR3 has 16 residues. Only the CDR3 portion is preserved as DNA: 48 bases, with reading frame beginning at the first base. V ends up 3 bases short and J 0 bases short, with an unmatched junction base count of 4. Taken from the germline V gene, the CDR1 and CDR2 loops are SGDLS and YYNGEE.